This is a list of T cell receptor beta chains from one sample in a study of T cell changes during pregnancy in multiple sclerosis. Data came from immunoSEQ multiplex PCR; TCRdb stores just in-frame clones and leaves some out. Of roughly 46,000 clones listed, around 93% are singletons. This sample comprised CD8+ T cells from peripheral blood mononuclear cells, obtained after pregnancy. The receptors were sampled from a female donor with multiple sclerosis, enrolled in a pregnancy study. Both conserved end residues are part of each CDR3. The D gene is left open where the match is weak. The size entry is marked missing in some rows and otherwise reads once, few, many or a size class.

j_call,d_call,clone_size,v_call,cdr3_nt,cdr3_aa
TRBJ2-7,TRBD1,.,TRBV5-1,TGCGCCAGCAGCTTGGGACAGGGGGCAAAGGGCTACGAGCAGTACTTC,CASSLGQGAKGYEQYF
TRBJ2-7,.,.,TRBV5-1,TGCGCCAGCAGCTTGGTAACGGTCTCCTACGAGCAGTACTTC,CASSLVTVSYEQYF
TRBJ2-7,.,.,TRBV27,TGTGCCAGCGCAGAAGTACCCTACGAGCAGTACTTC,CASAEVPYEQYF
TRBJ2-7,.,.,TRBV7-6,TGTGCCAGCAGCCCCTCCAGCTACGAGCAGTACTTC,CASSPSSYEQYF
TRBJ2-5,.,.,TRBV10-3,TGTGCCATCAGTGAGGAGCGCGCCCGAGAGACCCAGTACTTC,CAISEERARETQYF
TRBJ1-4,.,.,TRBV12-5,TGTGCTAGTGGTTTGGTTTGGATCCGGGTGAGGGCATCAGATGAAAAACTGTTTTTT,CASGLVWIRVRASDEKLFF
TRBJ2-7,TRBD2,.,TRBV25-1,TGTGCCAGCAAAGGGACTAAGCTCCACGAGCAGTACTTC,CASKGTKLHEQYF
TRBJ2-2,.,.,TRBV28,TGTGCCAGCAGTACGGGGACAGGACTAGCGTCTTTGACCGGGGAGCTGTTTTTT,CASSTGTGLASLTGELFF
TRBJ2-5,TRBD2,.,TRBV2,TGTGCCAGCAGTGGGATTGGGGGGGGAGAGACCCAGTACTTC,CASSGIGGGETQYF
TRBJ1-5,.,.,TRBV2,TGTGCCAGCAGTGTGACAGCCTTAGATCAGCCCCAGCATTTT,CASSVTALDQPQHF
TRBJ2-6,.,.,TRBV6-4,TGTGCCAGCAGTGAAAGAGGGCTCGGGGCCAACGTCCTGACTTTC,CASSERGLGANVLTF
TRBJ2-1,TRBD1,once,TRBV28,TGTGCCAGCAGTCGACTATCACAGGGGGCGGCCTACAATGAGCAGTTCTTC,CASSRLSQGAAYNEQFF
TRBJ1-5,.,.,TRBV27,TGTGCCAGCAGTATCAGGGGAAATCAGCCCCAGCATTTT,CASSIRGNQPQHF
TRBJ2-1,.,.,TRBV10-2,TGCGCCAGCAGTGAGCCCCGGGACTTTCCAAATTGGGAGCAGTTCTTC,CASSEPRDFPNWEQFF
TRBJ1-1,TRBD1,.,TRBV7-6,TGTGCCAGCAGCTTGAACAGGGGGCTAAACACTGAAGCTTTCTTT,CASSLNRGLNTEAFF
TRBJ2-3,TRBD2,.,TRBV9,TGTGCCAGCAACCCCCCGACTAGCGGCACAGATACGCAGTATTTT,CASNPPTSGTDTQYF
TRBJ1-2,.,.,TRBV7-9,TGTGCCAGCAGCGCCACGGGAAACCCCTATGGCTACACCTTC,CASSATGNPYGYTF
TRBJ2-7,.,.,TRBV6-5,TGTGCCAGCAGTTACTCCCTTTCCGTCGAGCAGTACTTC,CASSYSLSVEQYF
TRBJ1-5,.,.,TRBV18,TGTGCCAGCTCCGGGGAGGGAGGTGGCCGGGATCAGCCCCAGCATTTT,CASSGEGGGRDQPQHF
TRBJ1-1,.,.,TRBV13,TGTGCCAGCAGCTTGAGGAGGATCGACACTGAAGCTTTCTTT,CASSLRRIDTEAFF
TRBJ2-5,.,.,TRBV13,TGTGCCAGCAGCCCCGACAGCCAAGAGACCCAGTACTTC,CASSPDSQETQYF
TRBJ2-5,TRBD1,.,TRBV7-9,TGTGCCAGCAGCTCTCCGGGACAGCGTAGGGCCCAGTACTTC,CASSSPGQRRAQYF
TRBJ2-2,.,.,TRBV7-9,TGTGCCAGCAGCTCCGTCTTGGGGGAGCTGTTTTTT,CASSSVLGELFF
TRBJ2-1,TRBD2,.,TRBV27,TGTGCCAGCAGCCCGGGAGGGACCTACAATGAGCAGTTCTTC,CASSPGGTYNEQFF
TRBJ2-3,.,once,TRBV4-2,TGTGCCAGCAGCCAAGATCGGACGGGAACGTCGGCTACGCAGTATTTT,CASSQDRTGTSATQYF
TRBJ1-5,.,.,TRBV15,TGTGCCACCAGTACAGGGAGCCATCAGCCCCAGCATTTT,CATSTGSHQPQHF
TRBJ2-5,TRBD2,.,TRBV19,TGTGCCTCAAGACTAGCGGGGGCGGAGGGGCAGTACTTC,CASRLAGAEGQYF
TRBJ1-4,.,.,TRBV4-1,TGCGCCAGCAGCCAAGGGCGCAGGGTGGTGGATGAAAAACTGTTTTTT,CASSQGRRVVDEKLFF
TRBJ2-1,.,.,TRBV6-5,TGTGCCAGCAGTTACCCAGGGCCCTACAATGAGCAGTTCTTC,CASSYPGPYNEQFF
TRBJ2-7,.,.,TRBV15,TGTGCCACCAGCCCTGAGAGAGCCTCCTACGAGCAGTACTTC,CATSPERASYEQYF
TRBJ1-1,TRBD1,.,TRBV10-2,TGCGCCAGCAGTGGGGACAGGGGTTTGAACACTGAAGCTTTCTTT,CASSGDRGLNTEAFF
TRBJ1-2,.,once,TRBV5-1,TGCGCCAGCAGCTTGGAACCCAGGGTTGGCTATGGCTACACCTTC,CASSLEPRVGYGYTF
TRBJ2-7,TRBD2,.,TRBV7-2,TGTGCCAGCAGAGGGAGGGAGGGCTACGAGCAGTACTTC,CASRGREGYEQYF
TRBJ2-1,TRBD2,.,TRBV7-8,TGTGCCAGCAGCGGGACGGGACTAGCGGGATTTAATGAGCAGTTCTTC,CASSGTGLAGFNEQFF
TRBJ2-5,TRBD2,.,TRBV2,TGTGCCAGCAGAGCGGGAGAGAGGGGACCCCAAGAGACCCAGTACTTC,CASRAGERGPQETQYF